This TCR beta chain stems from a study of OX40 agonist ivuxolimab in advanced cancers. As for the study more broadly: Ivuxolimab, which targeted the costimulatory receptor OX40 (CD134), was an agonistic, fully human IgG2 monoclonal antibody. Intravenous ivuxolimab was administered to patients every 2 weeks at six dose levels: 0.01, 0.1, 0.3, 1.5, 3 and 10 mg/kg. Among the roughly 50 dose-escalation patients, about 20 had hepatocellular carcinoma, roughly 15 melanoma, 9 renal cell carcinoma and 9 head and neck cancer. In the dose-escalation cohort, 82.7% of patients were male, and the mean age was about 55 years, with a range of roughly 20 to 85. Prior anti-PD-1, anti-PD-L1 or anti-CTLA-4 therapy was permitted, and checkpoint inhibitors had been received by more than 35% of dose-escalation patients. Partial responses occurred in three dose-escalation patients, of whom one had hepatocellular carcinoma and two had cutaneous melanoma. The purpose of peripheral TCRbeta sequencing was to test whether ivuxolimab changed TCR sequence diversity and led to clonal T-cell expansion. The paper describes the monotherapy dose-escalation part (N of about 52 patients) of the phase I trial of ivuxolimab. Points the paper makes about the study in general: At doses of 0.1 to 3.0 mg/kg, clonal expansion of both CD4+ and CD8+ T cells in blood was seen between baseline and week 6. The antigen specificity of the peripheral T cells that underwent clonal expansion was not determined. In the 0.1-3.0 mg/kg groups, partial responders had among the lowest normalized peripheral clonal expansion, particularly in CD8+ T cells. Low levels of normalized T-cell clonal expansion were also seen in some patients who did not respond. After ivuxolimab, more expanded clones were found on average in CD8+ T cells than in CD4+ T cells.

Genomic DNA was extracted from sorted cells for sequencing of the TCRbeta CDR3 region. The immunoSEQ Assay was used to sequence the TCRbeta CDR3 regions. TCRdb took over this immuneACCESS table, retaining in-frame rearrangements with V and J assigned. Such tables are incomplete; in checked studies, under half of the missing clones stem from an unresolved V gene, and the remainder is unexplained. The sample table records 20,000 or so clones; 75% to 90% of these occur just once. The ten largest clones add up to under 35% of the sample. As concerns this clone: What antigen it recognizes has not been identified. No base-level quality is on record; no much larger clone is a single base apart.

CDR1 and CDR2, per the germline V gene, are MDHEN and SYDVKM. Clipping removes 7 bases from V and 4 bases from J, with 8 as the unmatched junction base count. The CDR3 has 15 amino acids, counting the end cysteine and phenylalanine. Only CDR3 DNA is held: 45 bases, read in frame from base 1. The trial excluded patients who had a history of autoimmune disease or who were on systemic immunosuppression. Peripheral blood for TCR sequencing was collected from all dose cohorts at baseline, on cycle 4 day 1, and on cycle 7 day 1. The samples were taken from a phase I, first-in-human, multicenter, open-label dose-escalation trial of ivuxolimab. Adults with locally advanced or metastatic melanoma, renal cell carcinoma, hepatocellular carcinoma or head and neck squamous cell carcinoma were enrolled in the trial. Before TCR sequencing, CD4+ T cells and CD8+ T cells were sorted from peripheral blood as separate populations.

The TCR comes from an adult with an advanced solid tumor such as melanoma, head and neck, liver or kidney cancer. Recombination connected TRBV28 to TRBJ1-5, with TRBD1 identical over 9 junction bases. This specimen consisted of CD4+ or CD8+ T cells sorted from blood, obtained in a trial of the OX40 agonist ivuxolimab. CDR3 region: CASTRTGAVNQPQHF. The DNA reads as follows: TGTGCCAGCACCAGGACAGGGGCGGTAAATCAGCCCCAGCATTTT.